The 20 T cell receptor beta chains below come from one sample, sequenced in a study of shared clonotypes between healthy human individuals. Sequencing was performed with immunoSEQ multiplex PCR; in TCRdb, only in-frame clones are kept and a portion is missing. The repertoire consists of about 1.1 million clones, with around 78% occurring once and the leading ten covering roughly 0.65%. The sample was memory CD4+ T cells from PBMCs. Indicated subset: CD45RA-negative fraction. The receptors were gathered from a man younger than 35 in good health. Some clones in this sample may be carry-over from other donors' samples.

As regards this clone: A single base separates this from a much larger clone, so it may be a read error. V gene TRBV5-1 combines with J gene TRBJ1-3; 7 bases are a match to TRBD1. The CDR3 length is 14 residues. V trimming: 1 base; J trimming: 2 bases; junction bases outside the gene matches: 0. CDR1 SGHRS and CDR2 YFSETQ come from the germline V gene. The CDR3 DNA follows: TGCGCCAGCAGCTTGACAGGGGCTGGAAACACCATATATTTT. Translating it yields CASSLTGAGNTIYF.

This clone occurred a few times. Within the sample, other DNA sequences also encode this same CDR3. The gene calls are TRBV28 and TRBJ2-7; 8 bases are shared with TRBD1. In germline, CDR1 is MDHEN, CDR2 SYDVKM. V shed 5 bases, J shed 2 bases, and the junction held 8 bases outside the gene matches. This CDR3 has 15 residues. In DNA, the CDR3 is TGTGCCAGCAGTCTCCTCGGGACAGGTCCCTACGAGCAGTACTTC. This translates into CASSLLGTGPYEQYF.

The chain combines TRBV29-1 with TRBJ2-5, with TRBD2 identical over 7 bases. V gave up 8 bases and J gave up 3 bases; unmatched junction bases: 6. This CDR3 is 12 amino acids long. Germline V lookup: CDR1 SQVTM, CDR2 ANQGSEA. The CDR3 nucleotides are TGCAGCACCCGGGGAGGGGAAGAGACCCAGTACTTC. Translating gives CSTRGGEETQYF.

This clone was counted between two and nine times. V gene TRBV13 combines with J gene TRBJ2-5; 9 bases agree with TRBD2. The CDR3 runs 17 residues. In germline, CDR1 is PRHDT, CDR2 FYEKMQ (reference sequence). V was clipped by 2 bases and J by 5 bases; unmatched bases: 12. The CDR3 sequence: CASSLLASGDLRETQYF. CDR3 nucleotides: TGTGCCAGCAGCTTACTGGCTAGCGGGGACCTCCGGGAGACCCAGTACTTC.

The genes are TRBV7-2 and TRBJ2-7; D gene ambiguous. The CDR3 runs to 14 residues. The germline V and J ends were trimmed by 1 base and 4 bases, with 11 bases remaining between them. Germline CDR1 and CDR2: SGHTA and FQGNSA. The CDR3 sequence: CASSLVGGRYEQYF. The CDR3 nucleotides read TGTGCCAGCAGCTTAGTCGGCGGCCGGTACGAGCAGTACTTC.

This chain joins TRBV18 and TRBJ1-1; D is possibly TRBD1 (5 bases). CDR1 and CDR2 from the germline V gene are KGHSH and LQKENI. This CDR3 contains 15 residues. V lost 4 bases, J lost 0 bases, and 12 bases lay in between. The CDR3 reads CASSRTADMNTEAFF. The CDR3 DNA reads as TGTGCCAGCTCACGTACAGCGGACATGAACACTGAAGCTTTCTTT.

In DNA form, the CDR3 reads TGTGCCAGCTCACCACCTGCGACAGGGGTGAATGAGCAGTTCTTC. Encoded protein: CASSPPATGVNEQFF. This chain joins TRBV18 and TRBJ2-1; TRBD1 aligns across 8 bases. The V gene end was trimmed by 0 bases and the J gene end by 7 bases; junction bases not matched to a gene: 5. This CDR3 is built from 15 residues. The germline CDR1 and CDR2 sequences are KGHSH and LQKENI. The full variable domain, with the rest looked up from reference TRBV18 and TRBJ2-1, is NAGVMQNPRHLVRRRGQEARLRCSPMKGHSHVYWYRQLPEEGLKFMVYLQKENIIDESGMPKERFSAEFPKEGPSILRIQQVVRGDSAAYFCASSPPATGVNEQFFGPGTRLTVL.

This chain connects TRBV6-1 to TRBJ2-5; 7 bases match TRBD2. The CDR3 consists of 14 residues. V gave up 2 bases and J gave up 4 bases; unmatched junction bases: 4. Per the germline V gene, CDR1 is MNHNS and CDR2 is SASEGT. The CDR3 nucleotides are TGTGCCAGCAGTGAAAACGCGGGAGTAGAGACCCAGTACTTC. Amino acid sequence: CASSENAGVETQYF.

This clone was observed many times. This specimen includes other DNA sequences encoding the same CDR3. The rearrangement links TRBV28 to TRBJ1-2; weak D call: TRBD1 (5 bases). The V gene's germline CDR1 is MDHEN and CDR2 SYDVKM. This CDR3 has 13 amino acids. Trimming took off 5 bases at V and 8 bases at J, with 15 bases between the two ends. The chain's CDR3 is CASSPPRGSGYTF. CDR3 bases: TGTGCCAGCAGTCCCCCTCGGGGGTCAGGCTACACCTTC.

This clone was counted between two and nine times. The same CDR3 can be traced to other DNA sequences in this sample. This chain links TRBV6-5 with TRBJ1-5; no clear D gene. Trimming cost V 5 bases and J 3 bases, with 11 bases left between them. This CDR3 contains 14 residues. The germline V gene has CDR1 MNHEY and CDR2 SVGAGI. In DNA form, the CDR3 reads TGTGCCAGCAGTCCCCGACGGGACAATCAGCCCCAGCATTTT. Its translation is CASSPRRDNQPQHF.

The rearrangement links TRBV6-5 to TRBJ2-3; the D gene is possibly TRBD2 (5 bases). V lost 6 bases and J lost 0, with 13 bases in between. The length of the CDR3 is 15 residues. Germline V gene data show CDR1 as MNHEY and CDR2 as SVGAGI. The CDR3 DNA is TGTGCCAGCAGACAAACATGGACTAGCACAGATACGCAGTATTTT. Its protein product is CASRQTWTSTDTQYF.

The rearrangement uses TRBV7-2 and TRBJ1-1; unclear D gene. This CDR3 comprises 14 residues. V lost 1 base, J lost 10 bases, and 16 bases lay in between. CDR1 and CDR2 from the germline V gene are SGHTA and FQGNSA. CDR3 sequence reads: CASSLVARTHGAFF. CDR3 nucleotide sequence: TGTGCCAGCAGCTTAGTAGCCAGGACTCACGGAGCTTTCTTT.

This sequence joins TRBV28 and TRBJ1-1; D gene uncertain. V gave up 7 bases and J gave up 4 bases, with 10 bases separating them. The CDR3 sequence is 12 residues long. Germline V gene sequence: CDR1 MDHEN, CDR2 SYDVKM. This CDR3 is CASTIWGTEAFF. The CDR3 region has the DNA TGTGCCAGCACCATCTGGGGCACTGAAGCTTTCTTT.

The genes are TRBV6-1 and TRBJ1-3, with a weak D call TRBD1 (6 bases). The CDR3 sequence is 16 residues long. From germline, CDR1 is MNHNS and CDR2 SASEGT. V was shortened by 3 bases and J by 4 bases, with 16 bases between the two germline ends. The CDR3 loop is CASSESRPGAGNTIYF. The CDR3 DNA reads as TGTGCCAGCAGTGAGTCCCGCCCGGGGGCAGGAAACACCATATATTTT.

The chain links TRBV5-8 to TRBJ1-4; the D gene is possibly TRBD1 (6 bases). V was shortened by 3 bases and J by 8 bases, with 14 bases between the two germline ends. The V gene's germline CDR1 is SGHTS and CDR2 YDEGEE. CDR3 length: 14 amino acids. The CDR3 nucleotides are TGTGCCAGCAGCTCCCCAGGGGCGGGGGAAAAACTGTTTTTT. The encoded protein is CASSSPGAGEKLFF.

The chain joins TRBV7-9 to TRBJ2-7, with D uncertain. V was clipped by 6 bases and J by 0 bases, with 12 bases between them. CDR1 is SEHNR and CDR2 is FQNEAQ in the germline V gene (reference sequence). The CDR3 spans 14 residues. The CDR3, as DNA: TGTGCCAGCAGTCTGGGTCCAAGCTCCTACGAGCAGTACTTC. Its protein is CASSLGPSSYEQYF.

The chain recombines TRBV28 with TRBJ1-4; maybe TRBD1 (6 bases). Trimming removed 7 bases at V and 8 bases at J, with 17 bases between. The CDR3 totals 14 residues. CDR1 is MDHEN and CDR2 is SYDVKM in the germline V gene. The CDR3 region has the DNA TGTGCCAGCACCTTTTACCCACAGGGCGAAAAACTGTTTTTT. As protein: CASTFYPQGEKLFF.

This chain uses TRBV6-1 with TRBJ2-7; 9 nucleotides agree with TRBD2. V lost 2 bases, J lost 4 bases, and 9 bases stayed unmatched. The CDR3 contains 16 residues. The germline CDR1 and CDR2 sequences are MNHNS and SASEGT. The CDR3 DNA is TGTGCCAGCAGTGAATCCTCGGCGCGGGAGGGGTACGAGCAGTACTTC. It is translated as CASSESSAREGYEQYF.

This clone has ten or more counts. At the DNA level, this CDR3 is encoded by other sequences in the same sample as well. The chain uses TRBV28 and TRBJ2-4; 8 positions agree with TRBD2. This CDR3 has 13 amino acids. Germline V gives CDR1 MDHEN, CDR2 SYDVKM. J lost 8 bases, V lost 1 base, and 1 base had no gene match. This CDR3 reads CASSLSGGYIQYF. Here the CDR3 DNA reads TGTGCCAGCAGTTTATCGGGAGGGTACATTCAGTACTTC.

This clone was seen a few times. The CDR3 sequence is CAWNGGTKNIQYF. CDR3 DNA sequence: TGTGCCTGGAACGGGGGAACCAAAAACATTCAGTACTTC. The rearrangement links TRBV30 to TRBJ2-4; perhaps TRBD2 as D (6 bases). Germline CDR1 reads GTSNPN; CDR2 reads SVGIG (reference sequence). The CDR3 contains 13 residues. Trimming took off 4 bases at V and 2 bases at J, with 9 bases between the two ends.